This T cell receptor beta chain was sequenced for a study of blood T cell dynamics during melanoma immunotherapy. As for time point: week 3, after first cycle of checkpoint inhibitor. Samples come from before therapy and from week 3 after the first blockade cycle. Response was assessed by RECIST 1.1 at 12 weeks, except a couple of rapid progressors. Clones were sequenced by immunoSEQ multiplex PCR, and TCRdb holds only the in-frame ones, with some missing. This repertoire shows 25,000 to 30,000 clones, 75% to 90% found once; its top ten account for over 9%. Germline V gene sequence: CDR1 WSHSY, CDR2 SAAADI. Losses at the gene ends were 5 bases for V and 5 bases for J; bases not matched to a gene: 8. This CDR3 comprises 15 residues.

The specimen was blood, collected from a patient treated with checkpoint blockade. The V call is TRBV10-2, the J call TRBJ1-4, with 7 positions matching TRBD1. The source of this sequence is a human donor with melanoma. This chain's CDR3 is CASSYDRDYNEKLFF. CDR3 sequence (DNA): TGCGCCAGCAGTTACGACAGGGATTACAATGAAAAACTGTTTTTT.